The source of this T cell receptor (beta chain) is a study of CD8 T cells in Susac syndrome. CD8+ and CD4+ T cells taken from blood had their TCR beta sequenced. Negative isolation was applied to CD8+ and CD4+ T cells, and FACS enrichment was applied to TEMRA cells. Of note for this clonotype: Its specificity is unknown.

The study, taken as a whole, reports: The study acknowledged a relatively small number of individuals in its TCR sequencing and HLA analysis.

Roughly 0.45 to 1 ug RNA was reverse transcribed with random hexamers. TCR beta CDR3 was amplified by immunoSEQ multiplex PCR. This amplification extended across 54 Vbeta and 13 Jbeta segments. TCRdb processed the immunoSEQ multiplex PCR reads anew with MiXCR; each CDR3 protein has one entry. The data show just over 300,000 distinct CDR3 sequences, 92% seen once. The sequencing input was CD4+ T cells from PBMCs. The source of this sequence is a human donor with multiple sclerosis.

CDR3 protein: CASSQPQARGDTQYF. The CDR3 DNA is TGTGCCAGCAGCCAACCCCAAGCGCGTGGGGATACGCAGTATTTT. J is TRBJ2-3 and V is TRBV7-8, with D hard to call. The CDR3 runs 15 residues. The germline V gene has CDR1 SGHVS and CDR2 FQNEAQ. V lost 5 bases to trimming and J lost 6 bases, with 18 bases between them. The variable domain in full, with the rest retrieved from reference TRBV7-8 and TRBJ2-3, is GAGVSQSPRYKVAKRGQDVALRCDPISGHVSLFWYQQALGQGPEFLTYFQNEAQLDKSGLPSDRFFAERPEGSVSTLKIQRTQQEDSAVYLCASSQPQARGDTQYFGPGTRLTVL.